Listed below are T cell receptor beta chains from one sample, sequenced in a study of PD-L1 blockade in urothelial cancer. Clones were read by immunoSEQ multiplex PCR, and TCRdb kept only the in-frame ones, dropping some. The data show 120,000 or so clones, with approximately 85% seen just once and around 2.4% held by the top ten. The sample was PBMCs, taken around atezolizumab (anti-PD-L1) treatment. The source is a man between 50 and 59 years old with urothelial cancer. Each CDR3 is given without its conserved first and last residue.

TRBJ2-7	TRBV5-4	ASRNKTGSYEQY
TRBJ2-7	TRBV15	ATSRGTNYEQY
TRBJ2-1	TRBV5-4	ASSDQGVSSYNEQF
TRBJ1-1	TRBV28	ATEDQGAHMNTEAF
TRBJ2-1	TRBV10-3	AISESGRAEQF
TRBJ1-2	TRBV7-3	ASSPSDRAGYT
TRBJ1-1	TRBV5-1	ASSLGTVNTEAF
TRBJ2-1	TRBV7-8	ASSLVNSGNNEQF
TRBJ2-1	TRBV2	ASRAYNEQF
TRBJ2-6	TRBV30	AWSVGQGTSGANVLT
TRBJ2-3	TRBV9	ASSVGTSGYTDTQY
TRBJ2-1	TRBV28	ASSPPPRDYRNEQF
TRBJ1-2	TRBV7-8	ASSPTGQGARGYT
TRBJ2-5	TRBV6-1	ASSFNGRQETQY
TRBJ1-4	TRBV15	ATSRAIAQISPEKLF
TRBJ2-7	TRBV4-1	ASSQGVEGRYEQY
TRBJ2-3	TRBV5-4	ASSLGAGSTDTQY
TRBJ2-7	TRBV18	ASSPGLAGSYEQY
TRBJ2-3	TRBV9	ASSISGTGVVADTQY
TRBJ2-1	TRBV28	ASSSLAASSYNEQF
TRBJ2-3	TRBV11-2	ASSPRTDRGGTDTQY
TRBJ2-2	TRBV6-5	ASRIGQTGELF
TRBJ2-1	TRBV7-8	ASSLAFGGGYNEQF